This record covers a single TCR beta chain. Its specificity is unknown. The data were obtained in a study of T cell responses to AZD1222 COVID-19 vaccine. Regarding the study as a whole: Spike-specific TCRs gained breadth and depth after people received two AZD1222 doses. Females outnumbered males among donors, who were mostly white British; clonal diversity was possibly underestimated. Repertoires were sampled only after the peak T cell response. Only five or six AZD1222 recipients were seropositive at baseline.

Trimming removed 0 bases at V and 0 bases at J, with 7 bases between. The CDR3 contains 15 residues. Germline V gene data show CDR1 as LGHNA and CDR2 as YSLEER. The table came from immunoSEQ multiplex PCR; TCRdb's copy has only in-frame clones and leaves some out. The sample carries approximately 150,000 clones, around 90% recorded once. The receptor was derived from an adult who received the MenACWY meningococcal vaccine as a control. The material was peripheral blood, obtained 28 days after the second dose of the MenACWY control vaccine. The rearrangement joins TRBV4-3 to TRBJ2-3, with unresolved D. CDR3 nucleotides: TGCGCCAGCAGCCAAGAAACACAGAGCACAGATACGCAGTATTTT. This gives the protein CASSQETQSTDTQYF.